Presented here are 27 T cell receptor beta chains from one specimen sequenced in a study of cytomegalovirus exposure and HLA in healthy donors. The study ran its PCR with 60 Vbeta and 13 Jbeta primers. Sequencing used immunoSEQ multiplex PCR; TCRdb keeps in-frame clones, though not all of them. The table records approximately 120,000 clones, 17% of them present only once. Sequenced material: PBMCs. The receptors were sampled from a female donor in good health and CMV-seropositive.

The table lists this clone with a few counts. V and J are TRBV29-1 and TRBJ2-7; TRBD1 agrees at 11 bases. This CDR3 spans 14 amino acids. With V trimmed by 7 bases and J by 6 bases, 11 bases remained unmatched. Germline CDR1 is SQVTM and CDR2 is ANQGSEA. The CDR3 sequence is CSAVLRDRGGEQYF. The CDR3 nucleotides are TGCAGCGCTGTCCTCCGGGACAGGGGGGGCGAGCAGTACTTC.

This clone has more than one count but fewer than ten. This chain uses TRBV19 with TRBJ1-1, with TRBD1 identical over 7 bases. V shed 3 bases and J 0 bases; nucleotides not matched to a gene: 1. The CDR3 length is 14 residues. Germline V CDR1 and CDR2: LNHDA, SQIVND (reference sequence). CDR3 region: CASSMTGMNTEAFF. The CDR3 DNA is TGTGCCAGTAGTATGACAGGGATGAACACTGAAGCTTTCTTT.

This clone turned up a few times. This sequence joins TRBV6-5 and TRBJ1-2; TRBD1 might be the D (5 bases). Germline assignment: CDR1 MNHEY and CDR2 SVGAGI. The CDR3 contains 14 residues. Between the trimmed V and J ends, which lost 5 bases and 4 bases, there was a span of 14 bases. The CDR3 spells CASSGANSIYGYTF. DNA for the CDR3: TGTGCCAGCAGTGGGGCGAACAGCATCTATGGCTACACCTTC.

This clone was picked up a small number of times. The rearrangement joins TRBV2 to TRBJ1-2; D is undetermined. The germline CDR1 and CDR2 sequences are SNHLY and FYNNEI. The CDR3 length is 13 residues. V was shortened by 4 bases and J by 4 bases, with 10 bases between the two germline ends. The CDR3 DNA is TGTGCCAGCAGTGTGATAACAGCCTATGGCTACACCTTC. Translating gives CASSVITAYGYTF.

This clone has more than one count but fewer than ten. The V and J genes are TRBV29-1 and TRBJ1-1; D gene ambiguous. CDR1 SQVTM and CDR2 ANQGSEA come from the germline V gene. The V end was cut by 8 bases, the J end by 1 base, with 14 bases between. The CDR3 is 13 amino acids. CDR3 nucleotide sequence: TGCAGCTTAACGGGAGTTACGAACACTGAAGCTTTCTTT. Translated, it gives CSLTGVTNTEAFF. The entire variable domain, with the rest obtained from reference TRBV29-1 and TRBJ1-1, is as follows: SAVISQKPSRDICQRGTSLTIQCQVDSQVTMMFWYRQQPGQSLTLIATANQGSEATYESGFVIDKFPISRPNLTFSTLTVSNMSPEDSSIYLCSLTGVTNTEAFFGQGTRLTVV.

The chain uses TRBV6-1 and TRBJ1-4; no firm D call. Trimming stripped 4 bases from V and 5 bases from J, with 14 bases between. This CDR3 comprises 15 residues. Germline V gene lookup returns CDR1 MNHNS and CDR2 SASEGT. Here the CDR3 DNA reads TGTGCCAGCAGTGGGCCGGACTCTTCAAATGAAAAACTGTTTTTT. Residues: CASSGPDSSNEKLFF.

This clone was seen a handful of times. The chain uses TRBV4-3 and TRBJ1-4; 9 bases are shared with TRBD1. The V gene's germline CDR1 is LGHNA and CDR2 YSLEER. CDR3 length: 15 residues. J lost 7 bases, V lost 3 bases, and 6 bases had no gene match. CDR3 protein: CASSHPGQGSEKLFF. The CDR3 coding sequence is TGCGCCAGCAGCCATCCGGGACAGGGATCTGAAAAACTGTTTTTT.

The J gene is TRBJ1-2, the V gene TRBV5-1; TRBD1 matches 8 bases. The CDR3 has 13 amino acids. J gave up 5 bases and V 7 bases, and 7 bases lay outside the gene matches. Germline lookup yields CDR1 SGHRS and CDR2 YFSETQ. CDR3 DNA sequence: TGCGCCAGCGGAATTCGGACAGGGTATGGCTACACCTTC. This translates into CASGIRTGYGYTF.

This chain connects TRBV14 to TRBJ2-5; TRBD1 matches at 7 bases. Germline trimming cut 8 bases from V and 4 bases from J; bases unmatched to any gene: 10. The CDR3 is 14 residues long. Per germline, CDR1 SGHDN and CDR2 FVKESK. CDR3 DNA: TGTGCCAGCGAAGAATACAGGGGTCGAGAGACCCAGTACTTC. Translating gives CASEEYRGRETQYF. The variable domain in full, with the rest retrieved from reference TRBV14 and TRBJ2-5, is EAGVTQFPSHSVIEKGQTVTLRCDPISGHDNLYWYRRVMGKEIKFLLHFVKESKQDESGMPNNRFLAERTGGTYSTLKVQPAELEDSGVYFCASEEYRGRETQYFGPGTRLLVL.

The V call is TRBV7-2, the J call TRBJ2-3; D is possibly TRBD1 (5 bases). Germline V gene lookup returns CDR1 SGHTA and CDR2 FQGNSA. The CDR3 has 17 residues. V lost 5 bases, J lost 4 bases, and 22 bases lay in between. CDR3 sequence: CASSQGHIRGGADTQYF. CDR3 sequence (DNA): TGTGCCAGCAGCCAAGGGCACATAAGGGGCGGTGCAGATACGCAGTATTTT.

This clone has more than one count but fewer than ten. The V and J genes are TRBV29-1 and TRBJ2-5; 8 bases match TRBD2. CDR3 length: 14 amino acids. Trimming removed 4 bases from V and 5 bases from J; junction bases left unmatched: 9. Germline V gene data show CDR1 as SQVTM and CDR2 as ANQGSEA. The CDR3 region has the DNA TGCAGCGTTGCCTCGGGAGGGGGAGGTGAGACCCAGTACTTC. Translated: CSVASGGGGETQYF.

The chain's CDR3 is CASSSGTDPYTYTEAFF. The CDR3 DNA sequence: TGTGCCAGCAGCTCCGGGACAGACCCTTATACTTACACTGAAGCTTTCTTT. This sequence joins TRBV28 and TRBJ1-1, with 7 bases aligning to TRBD1. Germline values: CDR1 MDHEN, CDR2 SYDVKM. The V gene end was trimmed by 6 bases and the J gene end by 3 bases; junction bases not matched to a gene: 16. The CDR3 has 17 residues.

This sequence joins TRBV9 and TRBJ1-6, with 7 nucleotides matching TRBD1. This CDR3 contains 16 residues. CDR1 is SGDLS, CDR2 YYNGEE, per germline. Trimming at V came to 2 bases and at J to 6 bases, leaving 8 bases not matched to a gene. CDR3 loop: CASSVRGDSANSPLHF. CDR3 DNA: TGTGCCAGCAGCGTCCGAGGGGACAGCGCTAATTCACCCCTCCACTTT.

The chain carries TRBV7-9 and TRBJ1-3; 7 nucleotides match TRBD1. With V trimmed by 8 bases and J by 3 bases, 7 bases remained unmatched. CDR1 SEHNR and CDR2 FQNEAQ come from the germline V gene (reference sequence). The CDR3 totals 14 residues. The CDR3 sequence is CASAGTDYGNTIYF. CDR3 coding DNA: TGTGCCAGCGCTGGGACAGATTATGGAAACACCATATATTTT. Variable domain in full (rest from reference TRBV7-9 and TRBJ1-3): DTGVSQNPRHKITKRGQNVTFRCDPISEHNRLYWYRQTLGQGPEFLTYFQNEAQLEKSRLLSDRFSAERPKGSFSTLEIQRTEQGDSAMYLCASAGTDYGNTIYFGEGSWLTVV.

This clone was picked up one time. The chain combines TRBV5-1 with TRBJ2-1; 8 bases are shared with TRBD2. J was trimmed by 6 bases and V by 0 bases; bases with no gene match: 8. Germline-derived CDR1 and CDR2 are SGHRS and YFSETQ. This CDR3 spans 16 amino acids. The CDR3 DNA follows: TGCGCCAGCAGCTTGGGATTAGCGGGACTAGGCAATGAGCAGTTCTTC. Protein sequence: CASSLGLAGLGNEQFF.

V is TRBV19 and J is TRBJ2-7; TRBD2 matches 9 bases. J was trimmed by 2 bases and V by 3 bases; bases with no gene match: 8. There are 16 residues in the CDR3. Germline values: CDR1 LNHDA, CDR2 SQIVND (reference sequence). CDR3 amino acids: CASSIGSASGAYEQYF. In nucleotides, the CDR3 is TGTGCCAGTAGTATCGGGTCGGCTAGCGGGGCCTACGAGCAGTACTTC.

The gene calls are TRBV5-1 and TRBJ1-1, with D unresolved. V gave up 4 bases and J gave up 7 bases, with 14 bases separating them. Germline V gene sequence: CDR1 SGHRS, CDR2 YFSETQ. The CDR3 runs 13 residues. The CDR3 spells CASSVGPSGEAFF. DNA for the CDR3: TGCGCCAGCAGCGTTGGTCCTTCCGGTGAAGCTTTCTTT.

The J gene is TRBJ1-2, the V gene TRBV7-8; D gene ambiguous. CDR1 and CDR2 from the germline V gene are SGHVS and FQNEAQ. The V gene lost 5 bases and the J gene lost 5 bases, with 12 bases spanning the gap. The CDR3 extends over 13 amino acids. CDR3 nucleotide sequence: TGTGCCAGCAGCGACCGAGGGCGGTATGGCTACACCTTC. Translating it yields CASSDRGRYGYTF.

This clone came up a few times. The chain uses TRBV6-4 and TRBJ1-2; 7 bases map to TRBD1. The CDR3 spans 13 residues. Germline V lookup: CDR1 MRHNA, CDR2 SNTAGT. The ends lost 4 bases at V and 7 bases at J; junction bases unmatched: 6. Here the CDR3 DNA reads TGTGCCAGCAGTGCACAGGGGTTTTCTGGCTACACCTTC. It is translated as CASSAQGFSGYTF.

The rearrangement uses TRBV6-1 and TRBJ1-2; D gene unclear. Trimming took off 2 bases at V and 4 bases at J, with 26 bases between the two ends. Germline CDR1 reads MNHNS; CDR2 reads SASEGT. The CDR3 covers 19 residues. CDR3 loop: CASSEFSAFKVLMAYGYTF. The CDR3, as DNA: TGTGCCAGCAGTGAATTTTCAGCGTTCAAGGTTCTCATGGCCTATGGCTACACCTTC.

This clone was seen more than once but under ten times. The genes are TRBV13 and TRBJ1-1, with a possible D match to TRBD1 (5 bases). Trimming stripped 0 bases from V and 0 bases from J, with 23 bases between. The germline V gene has CDR1 PRHDT and CDR2 FYEKMQ (reference sequence). The CDR3 contains 20 residues. CDR3 bases: TGTGCCAGCAGCTTAGGCCTAATCATTGCAGGGTTGGGGATGAACACTGAAGCTTTCTTT. The encoded protein is CASSLGLIIAGLGMNTEAFF.

The chain employs TRBV9 and TRBJ1-6; D ambiguous. Trimming removed 3 bases from V and 8 bases from J, with 12 bases in between. CDR3 size: 14 residues. The germline gives CDR1 SGDLS, CDR2 YYNGEE. The CDR3 loop is CASSERALDSPLHF. The CDR3 DNA reads TGTGCCAGCAGCGAGAGGGCCCTCGATTCACCCCTCCACTTT.

V usage is TRBV5-4 and J usage is TRBJ2-3; perhaps TRBD1 as D (5 bases). Between the trimmed V and J ends, which lost 4 bases and 1 base, there was a span of 16 bases. This CDR3 contains 16 residues. Germline V gives CDR1 SGHNT, CDR2 YYREEE (reference sequence). CDR3 loop: CASSVGLPRGTDTQYF. The CDR3 DNA follows: TGTGCCAGCAGCGTCGGGCTCCCCAGGGGCACAGATACGCAGTATTTT.

This clone was counted between two and nine times. This sequence joins TRBV28 and TRBJ1-4; D unclear. Germline lookup yields CDR1 MDHEN and CDR2 SYDVKM. The V and J ends lost 7 bases and 10 bases respectively, with 19 bases between them. CDR3 length: 14 residues. Written as DNA, the CDR3 is TGTGCCAGCACCCCCGCCAGAGCCCGAGGAAAACTGTTTTTT. Translation: CASTPARARGKLFF.

Comments on this clone: This is likely a read error, given that the CDR3 carries no conserved phenylalanine or tryptophan at its end. This chain joins TRBV28 and TRBJ1-2; possible D gene TRBD1, 6 bases. Trimming took 5 bases from V and 3 from J, leaving 10 bases between them. In germline, CDR1 is MDHEN, CDR2 SYDVKM. The CDR3 runs to 13 residues. The CDR3 is CASSRGQHYGYTV. Here the CDR3 DNA reads TGTGCCAGCAGTCGTGGACAGCACTATGGCTACACCGTC.

This clone was observed a few times. The chain has TRBV6-4 and TRBJ2-2, with TRBD2 matching over 7 bases. Germline values: CDR1 MRHNA, CDR2 SNTAGT. Germline trimming cut 4 bases from V and 5 bases from J; bases unmatched to any gene: 4. The CDR3 totals 14 residues. The CDR3: CASSATSNTGELFF. The CDR3 region has the DNA TGTGCCAGCAGTGCGACTAGCAATACCGGGGAGCTGTTTTTT.

This chain uses TRBV4-3 with TRBJ2-7, with a weak D call TRBD2 (5 bases). Germline V CDR1 and CDR2: LGHNA, YSLEER. V lost 3 bases, J lost 2 bases, and 14 bases lay in between. The CDR3 totals 15 residues. The CDR3 nucleotides are TGCGCCAGCAGCCAGGACCTTCCGGGAACCTACGAGCAGTACTTC. Protein: CASSQDLPGTYEQYF.